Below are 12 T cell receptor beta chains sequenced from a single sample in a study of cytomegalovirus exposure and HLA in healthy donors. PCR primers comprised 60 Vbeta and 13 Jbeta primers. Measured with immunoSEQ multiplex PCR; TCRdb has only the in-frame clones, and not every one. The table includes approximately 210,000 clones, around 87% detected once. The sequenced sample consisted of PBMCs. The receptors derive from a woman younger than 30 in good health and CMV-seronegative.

The CDR3 region has the DNA TGTGCCAGCGTTCTTGGATGGAGCGGCCCTTACAATGAGCAGTTCTTC. Protein sequence: CASVLGWSGPYNEQFF. The gene calls are TRBV2 and TRBJ2-1; D possibly corresponds to TRBD2 (5 bases). This CDR3 region has 16 residues. Germline V gene sequence: CDR1 SNHLY, CDR2 FYNNEI. V lost 8 bases to trimming and J lost 4 bases, with 21 bases between them.

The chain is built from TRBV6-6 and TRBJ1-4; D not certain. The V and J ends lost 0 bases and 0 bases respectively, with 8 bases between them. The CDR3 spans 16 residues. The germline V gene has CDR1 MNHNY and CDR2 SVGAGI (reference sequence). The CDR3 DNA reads TGTGCCAGCAGTTACTCCCTAATATCAACTAATGAAAAACTGTTTTTT. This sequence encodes CASSYSLISTNEKLFF.

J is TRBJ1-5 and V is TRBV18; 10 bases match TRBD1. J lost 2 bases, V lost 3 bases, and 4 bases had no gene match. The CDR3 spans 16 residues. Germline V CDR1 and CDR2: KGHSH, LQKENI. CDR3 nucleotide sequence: TGTGCCAGCTCACCCAGACAGGGGGCCGGCAATCAGCCCCAGCATTTT. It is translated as CASSPRQGAGNQPQHF.

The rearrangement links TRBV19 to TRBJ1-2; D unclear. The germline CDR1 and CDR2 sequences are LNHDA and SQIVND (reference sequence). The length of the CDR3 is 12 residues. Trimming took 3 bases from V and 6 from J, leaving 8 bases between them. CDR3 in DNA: TGTGCCAGTAGTATGAGAGATAATGGCTACACCTTC. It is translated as CASSMRDNGYTF.

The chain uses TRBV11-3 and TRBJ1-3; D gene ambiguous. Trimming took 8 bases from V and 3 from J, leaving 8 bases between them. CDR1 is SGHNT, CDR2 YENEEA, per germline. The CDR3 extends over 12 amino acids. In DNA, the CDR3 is TGTGCCAGCGGCCCTCATGGAAACACCATATATTTT. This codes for CASGPHGNTIYF.

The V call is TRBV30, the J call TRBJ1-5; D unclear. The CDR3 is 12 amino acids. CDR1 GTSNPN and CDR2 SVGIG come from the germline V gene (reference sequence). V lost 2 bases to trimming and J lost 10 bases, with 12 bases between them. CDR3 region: CAWSRGEKPQHF. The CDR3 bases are TGTGCCTGGAGTCGGGGAGAGAAACCCCAGCATTTT.

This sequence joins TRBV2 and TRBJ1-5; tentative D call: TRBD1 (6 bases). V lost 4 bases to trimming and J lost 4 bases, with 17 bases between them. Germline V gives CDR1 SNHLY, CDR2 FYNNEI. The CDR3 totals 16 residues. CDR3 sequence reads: CASSVGGGSPNQPQHF. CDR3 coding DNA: TGTGCCAGCAGTGTAGGGGGGGGCAGTCCGAATCAGCCCCAGCATTTT.

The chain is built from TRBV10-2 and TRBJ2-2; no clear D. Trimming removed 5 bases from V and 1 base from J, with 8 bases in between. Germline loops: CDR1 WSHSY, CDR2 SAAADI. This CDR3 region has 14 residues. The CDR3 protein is CASSRGQNTGELFF. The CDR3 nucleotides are TGCGCCAGCAGTCGAGGCCAGAACACCGGGGAGCTGTTTTTT.

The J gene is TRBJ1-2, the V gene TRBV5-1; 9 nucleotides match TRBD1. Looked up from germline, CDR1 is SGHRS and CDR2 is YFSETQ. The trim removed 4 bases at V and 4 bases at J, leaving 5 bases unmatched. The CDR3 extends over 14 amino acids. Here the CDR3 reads CASSPGTGFYGYTF. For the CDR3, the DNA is TGCGCCAGCAGCCCCGGGACAGGGTTCTATGGCTACACCTTC.

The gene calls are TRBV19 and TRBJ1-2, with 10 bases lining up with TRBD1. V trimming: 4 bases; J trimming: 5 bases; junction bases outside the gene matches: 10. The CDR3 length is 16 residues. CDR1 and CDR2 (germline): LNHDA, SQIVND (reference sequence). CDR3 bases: TGTGCCAGTAGTAGGGGACAGGGGACGGGCTTGTATGGCTACACCTTC. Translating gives CASSRGQGTGLYGYTF.

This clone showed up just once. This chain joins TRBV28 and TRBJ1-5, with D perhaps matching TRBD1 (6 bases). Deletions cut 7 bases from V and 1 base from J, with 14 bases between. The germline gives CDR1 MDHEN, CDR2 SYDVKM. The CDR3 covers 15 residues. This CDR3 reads CASIKPQGSNQPQHF. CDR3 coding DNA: TGTGCCAGCATCAAACCCCAGGGGAGCAATCAGCCCCAGCATTTT.

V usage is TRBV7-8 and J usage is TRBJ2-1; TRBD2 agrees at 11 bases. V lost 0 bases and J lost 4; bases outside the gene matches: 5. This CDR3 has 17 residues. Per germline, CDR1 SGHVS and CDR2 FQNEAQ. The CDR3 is CASSLASGTSGYNEQFF. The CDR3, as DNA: TGTGCCAGCAGCTTAGCTTCCGGGACTAGCGGTTACAATGAGCAGTTCTTC.